This TCR beta chain was identified during a study of cytotoxic CD8 clonotypes in ibrutinib-treated CLL. Study-level findings and limits: There were few public clonotypes, and on treatment they contracted or stayed stable. Clonality at baseline surpassed age-matched healthy donors and tracked circulating CD8+ T-cell counts.

Worth noting for this clone: Its target is not known.

The repertoire was sequenced with immunoSEQ multiplex PCR; TCRdb's copy has only in-frame clones and lacks some. The table has about 160,000 clones, about 88% seen once. Germline CDR1 reads SNHLY; CDR2 reads FYNNEI. V was clipped by 9 bases and J by 7 bases; unmatched bases: 20. CDR3 size: 17 residues. The genes are TRBV2 and TRBJ2-1, with 8 nucleotides matching TRBD2. Sample: PBMCs, taken at disease progression, from a patient treated with ibrutinib. The source of this sequence is a human donor with chronic lymphocytic leukemia. CDR3 sequence (DNA): TGTGCCAGAACGAACCTTGTGACTAGCGCCCACAGGAATGAGCAGTTCTTC. Translation: CARTNLVTSAHRNEQFF.